Here is one TCR beta chain with its context. Its cognate antigen is unknown. The sample originates from a study of shared clonotypes between healthy human individuals. Overall study findings and caveats: Rarefaction revealed incomplete sorted-subset sequencing despite large depth. Sharing of clonotypes among donors was expected to vary with sequencing depth.

Every donor, a Caucasian adult, lived in Nashville, Tennessee. Assay: immunoSEQ multiplex PCR; the TCRdb copy retains only in-frame clones and omits some. The sample carries around 980,000 clones, around 78% recorded once. The CDR3 runs 13 residues. Germline CDR1 is MDHEN and CDR2 is SYDVKM. V lost 5 bases and J 4 bases, leaving 11 bases between the germline ends. This receptor was identified in a man aged 18-30 years in good health. Some clones in this sample may be carry-over from other donors' samples. The sequencing sample was made of memory CD4+ T cells from PBMCs. Indicated subset: CD45RA-negative fraction. The chain employs TRBV28 and TRBJ1-2, with D maybe TRBD1 (6 bases). Here the CDR3 DNA reads TGTGCCAGCAGTGTTGGGGGCTCCTATGGCTACACCTTC. Protein sequence: CASSVGGSYGYTF.